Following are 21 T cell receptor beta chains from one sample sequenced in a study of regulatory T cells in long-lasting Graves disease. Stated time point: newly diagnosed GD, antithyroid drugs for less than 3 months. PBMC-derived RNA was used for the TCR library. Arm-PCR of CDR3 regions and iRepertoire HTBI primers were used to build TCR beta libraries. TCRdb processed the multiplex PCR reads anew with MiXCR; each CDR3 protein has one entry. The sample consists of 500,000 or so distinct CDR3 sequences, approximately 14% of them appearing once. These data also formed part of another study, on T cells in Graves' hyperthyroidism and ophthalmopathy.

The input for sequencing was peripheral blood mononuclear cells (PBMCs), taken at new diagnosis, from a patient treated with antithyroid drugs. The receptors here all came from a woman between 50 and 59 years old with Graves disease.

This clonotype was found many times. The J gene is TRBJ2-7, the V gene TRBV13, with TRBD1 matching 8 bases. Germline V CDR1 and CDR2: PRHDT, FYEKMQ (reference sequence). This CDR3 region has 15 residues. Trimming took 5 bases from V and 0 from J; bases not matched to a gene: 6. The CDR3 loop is CASSNTGTGSYEQYF. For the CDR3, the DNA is TGTGCCAGCAGCAATACCGGGACAGGCTCCTACGAGCAGTACTTC.

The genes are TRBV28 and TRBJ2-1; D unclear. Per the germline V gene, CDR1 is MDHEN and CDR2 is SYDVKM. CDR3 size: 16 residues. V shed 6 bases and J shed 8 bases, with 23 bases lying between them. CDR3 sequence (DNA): TGTGCCAGCAGCTCTGCCACTTGGGTCCTTGGGGATGAGCAGTTCTTC. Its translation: CASSSATWVLGDEQFF.

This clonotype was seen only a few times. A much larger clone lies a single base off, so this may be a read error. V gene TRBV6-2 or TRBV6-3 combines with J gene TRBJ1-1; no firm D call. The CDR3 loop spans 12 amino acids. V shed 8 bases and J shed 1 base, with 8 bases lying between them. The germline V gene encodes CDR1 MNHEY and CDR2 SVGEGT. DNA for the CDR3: TGTGCCAGCTCACACGAGAACACTGAAGCTTTCTTT. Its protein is CASSHENTEAFF.

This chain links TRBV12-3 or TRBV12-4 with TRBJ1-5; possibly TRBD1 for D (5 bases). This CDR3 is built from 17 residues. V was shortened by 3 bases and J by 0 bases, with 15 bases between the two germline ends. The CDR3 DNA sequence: TGTGCCAGCAGTTTGTTTAAAAGGGGATATAGCAATCAGCCCCAGCATTTT. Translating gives CASSLFKRGYSNQPQHF.

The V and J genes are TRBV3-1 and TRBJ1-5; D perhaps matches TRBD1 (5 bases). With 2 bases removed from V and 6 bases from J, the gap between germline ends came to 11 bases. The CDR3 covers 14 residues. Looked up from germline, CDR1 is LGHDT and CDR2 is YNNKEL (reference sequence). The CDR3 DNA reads TGTGCCAGCAGCCAACCAGGACACAGTCAGCCCCAGCATTTT. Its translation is CASSQPGHSQPQHF.

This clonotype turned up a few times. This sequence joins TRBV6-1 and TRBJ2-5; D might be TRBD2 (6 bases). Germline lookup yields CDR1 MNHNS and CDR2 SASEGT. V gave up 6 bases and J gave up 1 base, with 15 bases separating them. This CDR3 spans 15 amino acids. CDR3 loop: CASSRLGGVQETQYF. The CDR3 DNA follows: TGTGCCAGCAGCCGCCTCGGAGGGGTCCAAGAGACCCAGTACTTC.

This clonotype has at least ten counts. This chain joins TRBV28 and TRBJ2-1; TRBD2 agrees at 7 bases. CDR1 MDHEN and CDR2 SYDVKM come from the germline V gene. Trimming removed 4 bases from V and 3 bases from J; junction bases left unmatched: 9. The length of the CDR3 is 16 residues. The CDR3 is CASSSLRGRNYNEQFF. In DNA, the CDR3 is TGTGCCAGCAGTTCCCTTCGCGGGAGAAACTACAATGAGCAGTTCTTC. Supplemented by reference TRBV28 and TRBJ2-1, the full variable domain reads DVKVTQSSRYLVKRTGEKVFLECVQDMDHENMFWYRQDPGLGLRLIYFSYDVKMKEKGDIPEGYSVSREKKERFSLILESASTNQTSMYLCASSSLRGRNYNEQFFGPGTRLTVL.

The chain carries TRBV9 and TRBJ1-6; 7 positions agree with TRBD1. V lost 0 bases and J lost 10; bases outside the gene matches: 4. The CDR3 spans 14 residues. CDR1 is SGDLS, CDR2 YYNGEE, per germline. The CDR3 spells CASSVAQGGSPLHF. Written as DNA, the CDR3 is TGTGCCAGCAGCGTAGCGCAGGGGGGCTCACCCCTCCACTTT.

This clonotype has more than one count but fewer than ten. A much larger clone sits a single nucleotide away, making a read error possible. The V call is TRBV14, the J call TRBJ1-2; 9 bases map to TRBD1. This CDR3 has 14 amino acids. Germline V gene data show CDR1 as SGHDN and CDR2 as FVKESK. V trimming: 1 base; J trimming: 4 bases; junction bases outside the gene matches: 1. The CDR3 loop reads CASSQGDRVYGYTF. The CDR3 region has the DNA TGTGCCAGCAGCCAAGGGGACAGGGTCTATGGCTACACCTTC.

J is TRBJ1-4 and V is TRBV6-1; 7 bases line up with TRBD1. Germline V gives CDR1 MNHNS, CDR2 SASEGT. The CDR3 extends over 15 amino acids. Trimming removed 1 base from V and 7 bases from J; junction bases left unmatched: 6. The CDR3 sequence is CASSEEAGGGEKLFF. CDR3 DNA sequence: TGTGCCAGCAGTGAAGAGGCAGGGGGTGGTGAAAAACTGTTTTTT.

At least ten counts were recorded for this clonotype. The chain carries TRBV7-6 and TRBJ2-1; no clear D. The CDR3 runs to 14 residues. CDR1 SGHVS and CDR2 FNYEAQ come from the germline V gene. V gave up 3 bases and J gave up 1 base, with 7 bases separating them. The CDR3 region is CASSLGTSYNEQFF. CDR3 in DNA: TGTGCCAGCAGCTTGGGAACTTCCTACAATGAGCAGTTCTTC.

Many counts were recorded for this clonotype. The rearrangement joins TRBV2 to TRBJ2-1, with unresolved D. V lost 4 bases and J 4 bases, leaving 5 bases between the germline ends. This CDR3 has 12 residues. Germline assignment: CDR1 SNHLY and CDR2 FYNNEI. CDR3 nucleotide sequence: TGTGCCAGCAGTGTGGAATACAATGAGCAGTTCTTC. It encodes CASSVEYNEQFF.

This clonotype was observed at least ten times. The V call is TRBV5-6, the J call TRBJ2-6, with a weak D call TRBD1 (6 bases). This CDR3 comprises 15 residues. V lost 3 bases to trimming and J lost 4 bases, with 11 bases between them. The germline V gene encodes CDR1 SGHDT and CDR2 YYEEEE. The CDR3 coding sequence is TGTGCCAGCAGCTCACAGGGCTTAGGGGCCAACGTCCTGACTTTC. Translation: CASSSQGLGANVLTF.

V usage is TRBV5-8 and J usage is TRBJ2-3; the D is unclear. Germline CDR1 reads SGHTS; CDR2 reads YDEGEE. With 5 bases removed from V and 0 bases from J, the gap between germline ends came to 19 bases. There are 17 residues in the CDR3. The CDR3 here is CASSLSFARSSTDTQYF. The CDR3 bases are TGTGCCAGCAGTTTATCCTTCGCCAGGTCAAGCACAGATACGCAGTATTTT.

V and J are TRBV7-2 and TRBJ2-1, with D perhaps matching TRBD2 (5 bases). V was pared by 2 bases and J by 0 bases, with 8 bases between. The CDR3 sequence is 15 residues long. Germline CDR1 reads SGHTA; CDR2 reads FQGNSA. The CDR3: CASSLTSSSYNEQFF. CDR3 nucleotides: TGTGCCAGCAGCTTAACTAGTAGCTCCTACAATGAGCAGTTCTTC.

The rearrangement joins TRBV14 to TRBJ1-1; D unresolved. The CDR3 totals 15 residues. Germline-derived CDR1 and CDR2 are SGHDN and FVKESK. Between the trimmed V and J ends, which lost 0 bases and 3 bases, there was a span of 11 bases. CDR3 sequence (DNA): TGTGCCAGCAGCCAAGATACTACCTGGGACACTGAAGCTTTCTTT. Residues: CASSQDTTWDTEAFF.

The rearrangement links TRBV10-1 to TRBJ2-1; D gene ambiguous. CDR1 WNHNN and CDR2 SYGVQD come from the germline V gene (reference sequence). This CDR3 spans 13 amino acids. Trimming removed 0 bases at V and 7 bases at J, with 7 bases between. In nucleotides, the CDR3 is TGCGCCAGCAGTGAGTCGGTTGTAAATGAGCAGTTCTTC. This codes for CASSESVVNEQFF.

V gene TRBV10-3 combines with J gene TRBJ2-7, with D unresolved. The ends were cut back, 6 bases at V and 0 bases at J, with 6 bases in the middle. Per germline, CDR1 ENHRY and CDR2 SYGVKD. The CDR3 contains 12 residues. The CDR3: CAIRDVSYEQYF. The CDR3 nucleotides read TGTGCCATCAGGGACGTCTCCTACGAGCAGTACTTC.

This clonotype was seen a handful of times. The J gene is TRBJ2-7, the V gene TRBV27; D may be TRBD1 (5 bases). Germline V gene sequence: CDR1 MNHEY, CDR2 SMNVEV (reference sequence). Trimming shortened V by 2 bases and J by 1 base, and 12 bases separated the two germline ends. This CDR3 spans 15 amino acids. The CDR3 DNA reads TGTGCCAGCAGTTTAGGAACAGGAGCTTCCTACGAGCAGTACTTC. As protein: CASSLGTGASYEQYF.

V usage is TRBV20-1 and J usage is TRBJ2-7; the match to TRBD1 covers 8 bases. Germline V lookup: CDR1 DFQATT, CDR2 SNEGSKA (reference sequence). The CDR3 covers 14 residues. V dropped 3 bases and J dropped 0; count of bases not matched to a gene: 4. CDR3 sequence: CSARTGESSYEQYF. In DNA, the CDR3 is TGCAGTGCTAGGACAGGGGAGAGCTCCTACGAGCAGTACTTC.

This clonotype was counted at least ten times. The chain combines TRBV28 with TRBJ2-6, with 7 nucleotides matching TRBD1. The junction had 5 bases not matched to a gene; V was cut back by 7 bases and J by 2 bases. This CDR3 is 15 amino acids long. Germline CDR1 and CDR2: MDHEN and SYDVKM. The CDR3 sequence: CASKAGTAGANVLTF. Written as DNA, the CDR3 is TGTGCCAGCAAAGCCGGGACAGCTGGGGCCAACGTCCTGACTTTC.